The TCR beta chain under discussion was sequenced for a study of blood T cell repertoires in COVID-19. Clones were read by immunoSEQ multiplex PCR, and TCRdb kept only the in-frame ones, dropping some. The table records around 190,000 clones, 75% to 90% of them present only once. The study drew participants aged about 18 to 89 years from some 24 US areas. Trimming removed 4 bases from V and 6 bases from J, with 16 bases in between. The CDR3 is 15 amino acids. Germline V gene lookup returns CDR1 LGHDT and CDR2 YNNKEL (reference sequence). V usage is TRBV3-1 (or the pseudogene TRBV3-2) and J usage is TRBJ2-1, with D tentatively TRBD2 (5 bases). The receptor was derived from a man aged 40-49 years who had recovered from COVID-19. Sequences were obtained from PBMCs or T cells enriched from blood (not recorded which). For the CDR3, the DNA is TGTGCCAGCAGCCTCTTCGCGGGTTCTCGCAATGAGCAGTTCTTC. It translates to CASSLFAGSRNEQFF.